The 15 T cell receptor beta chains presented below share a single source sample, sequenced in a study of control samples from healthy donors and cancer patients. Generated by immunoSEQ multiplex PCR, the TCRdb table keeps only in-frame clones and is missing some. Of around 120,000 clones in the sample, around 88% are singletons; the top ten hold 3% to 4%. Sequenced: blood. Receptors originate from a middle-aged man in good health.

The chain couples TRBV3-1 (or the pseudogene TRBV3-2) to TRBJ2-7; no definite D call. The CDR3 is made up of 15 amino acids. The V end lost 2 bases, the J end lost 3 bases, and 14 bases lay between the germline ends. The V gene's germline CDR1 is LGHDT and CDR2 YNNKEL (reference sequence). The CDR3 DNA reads TGTGCCAGCAGCCAACCCGATCCCAACTACTACGAGCAGTACTTC. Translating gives CASSQPDPNYYEQYF.

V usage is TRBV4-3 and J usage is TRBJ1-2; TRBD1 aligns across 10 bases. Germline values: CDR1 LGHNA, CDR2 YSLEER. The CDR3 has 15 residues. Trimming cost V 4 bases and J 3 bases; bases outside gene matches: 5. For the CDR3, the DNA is TGCGCCAGCAGCCGACGCGGACAGGGGGACTATGGCTACACCTTC. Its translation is CASSRRGQGDYGYTF.

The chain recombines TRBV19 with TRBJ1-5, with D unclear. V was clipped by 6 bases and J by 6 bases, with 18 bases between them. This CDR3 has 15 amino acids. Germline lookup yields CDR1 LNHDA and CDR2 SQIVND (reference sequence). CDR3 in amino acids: CASRAIVGEGQPQHF. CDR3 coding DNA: TGTGCCAGTAGGGCGATTGTTGGGGAGGGTCAGCCCCAGCATTTT.

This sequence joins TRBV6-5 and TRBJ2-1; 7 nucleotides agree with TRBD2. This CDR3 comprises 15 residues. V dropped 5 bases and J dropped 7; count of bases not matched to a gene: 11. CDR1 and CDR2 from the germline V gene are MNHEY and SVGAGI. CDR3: CASSKGGPGGNEQFF. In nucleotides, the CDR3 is TGTGCCAGCAGTAAGGGAGGGCCTGGGGGGAATGAGCAGTTCTTC.

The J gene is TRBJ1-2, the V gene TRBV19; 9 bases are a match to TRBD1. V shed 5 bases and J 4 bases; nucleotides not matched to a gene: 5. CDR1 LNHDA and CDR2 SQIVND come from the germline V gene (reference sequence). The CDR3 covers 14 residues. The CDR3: CASSPGQGPYGYTF. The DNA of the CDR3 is TGTGCCAGTAGTCCGGGACAGGGTCCCTATGGCTACACCTTC.

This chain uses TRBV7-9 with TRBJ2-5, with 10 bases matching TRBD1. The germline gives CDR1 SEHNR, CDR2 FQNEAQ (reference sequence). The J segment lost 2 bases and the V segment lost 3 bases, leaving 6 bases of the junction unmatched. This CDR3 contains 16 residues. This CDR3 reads CASSLGDRGVQETQYF. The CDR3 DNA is TGTGCCAGCAGCTTGGGGGACAGGGGTGTTCAAGAGACCCAGTACTTC.

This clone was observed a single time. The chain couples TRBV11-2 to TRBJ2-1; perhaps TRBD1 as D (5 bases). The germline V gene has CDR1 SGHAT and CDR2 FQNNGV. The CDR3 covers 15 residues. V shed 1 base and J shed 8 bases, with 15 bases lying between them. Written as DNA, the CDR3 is TGTGCCAGCAGCTTAGGGCCCAGAAGGGGCCATGAGCAGTTCTTC. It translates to CASSLGPRRGHEQFF.

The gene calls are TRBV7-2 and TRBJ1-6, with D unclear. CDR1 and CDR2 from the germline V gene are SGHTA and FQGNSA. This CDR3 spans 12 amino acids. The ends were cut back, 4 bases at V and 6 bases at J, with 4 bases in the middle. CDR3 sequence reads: CASSSLNSPLHF. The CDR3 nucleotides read TGTGCCAGCAGCTCACTTAATTCACCCCTCCACTTT.

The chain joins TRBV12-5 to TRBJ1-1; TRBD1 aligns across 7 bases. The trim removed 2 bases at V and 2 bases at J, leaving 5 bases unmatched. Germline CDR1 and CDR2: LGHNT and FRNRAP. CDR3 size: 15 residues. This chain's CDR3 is CASGLTRQGNTEAFF. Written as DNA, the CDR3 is TGTGCTAGTGGTTTGACCCGACAGGGTAACACTGAAGCTTTCTTT.

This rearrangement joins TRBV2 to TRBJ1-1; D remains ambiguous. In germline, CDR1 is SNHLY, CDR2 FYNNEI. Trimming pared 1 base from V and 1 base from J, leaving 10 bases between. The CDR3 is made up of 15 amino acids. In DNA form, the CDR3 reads TGTGCCAGCAGTGAAGACCGCCACTCGAACACTGAAGCTTTCTTT. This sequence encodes CASSEDRHSNTEAFF.

CDR3 amino acids: CATSDLSGQGLNEQFF. The CDR3, as DNA: TGTGCCACCAGTGATTTATCCGGACAGGGTTTAAATGAGCAGTTCTTC. The chain employs TRBV24-1 and TRBJ2-1, with 8 nucleotides matching TRBD1. The CDR3 spans 16 residues. Germline loops: CDR1 KGHDR, CDR2 SFDVKD. The V gene end was trimmed by 1 base and the J gene end by 7 bases; junction bases not matched to a gene: 8.

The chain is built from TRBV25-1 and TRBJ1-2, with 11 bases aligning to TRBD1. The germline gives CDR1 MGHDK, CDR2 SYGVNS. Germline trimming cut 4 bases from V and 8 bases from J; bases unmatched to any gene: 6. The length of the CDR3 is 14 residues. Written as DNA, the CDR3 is TGTGCCAGCAGTGGGGACAGGGGGGTAAAAGGCTACACCTTC. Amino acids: CASSGDRGVKGYTF.

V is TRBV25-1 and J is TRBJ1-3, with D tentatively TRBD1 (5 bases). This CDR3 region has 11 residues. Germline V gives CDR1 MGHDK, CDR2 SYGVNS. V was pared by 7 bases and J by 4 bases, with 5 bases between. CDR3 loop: CASKGGNTIYF. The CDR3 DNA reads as TGTGCCAGCAAGGGGGGAAACACCATATATTTT.

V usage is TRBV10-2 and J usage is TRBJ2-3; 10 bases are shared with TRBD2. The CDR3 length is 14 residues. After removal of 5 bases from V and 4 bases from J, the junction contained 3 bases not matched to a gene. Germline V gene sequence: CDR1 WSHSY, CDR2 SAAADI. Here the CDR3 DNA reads TGCGCCAGCAGTAGCGGGGGGGCCCCAGATACGCAGTATTTT. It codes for CASSSGGAPDTQYF.

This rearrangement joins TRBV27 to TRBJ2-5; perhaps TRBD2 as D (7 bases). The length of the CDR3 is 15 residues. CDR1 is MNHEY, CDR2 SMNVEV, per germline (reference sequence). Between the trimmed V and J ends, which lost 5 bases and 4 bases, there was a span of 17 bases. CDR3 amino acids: CASSPAGGRGETQYF. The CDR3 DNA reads TGTGCCAGCAGTCCCGCCGGGGGGCGAGGAGAGACCCAGTACTTC.